This TCR beta chain came from a study of Graves' ophthalmopathy and Graves' hyperthyroidism. Transcripts of RNA were the source for amplifying TCR beta CDR3 regions. Following a first-round RT-PCR that used HTBI primers, a second-round multiplex PCR was carried out. TCRdb processed the multiplex PCR reads anew with MiXCR; each CDR3 protein has one entry. The table has over a million distinct CDR3 sequences, roughly 35% seen once; the top ten hold around 10%. Whole-study findings and limits: Most thyroid clonotypes expanded beyond 0.001 frequency were also found in blood.

This clonotype showed up many times. Antigen specificity is unknown. With 5 bases removed from V and 5 bases from J, the gap between germline ends came to 16 bases. The germline CDR1 and CDR2 sequences are SGHVS and FQNEAQ. The CDR3 spans 15 residues. Source material: peripheral blood or thyroid tissue (not recorded which). This chain connects TRBV7-8 to TRBJ1-5; the D gene is possibly TRBD1 (6 bases). This clonotype was sampled from an adult man with Graves' hyperthyroidism. In DNA form, the CDR3 reads TGTGCCAGCAGCGTAGGGGGGGGAGGATATCAGCCCCAGCATTTT. It encodes CASSVGGGGYQPQHF.